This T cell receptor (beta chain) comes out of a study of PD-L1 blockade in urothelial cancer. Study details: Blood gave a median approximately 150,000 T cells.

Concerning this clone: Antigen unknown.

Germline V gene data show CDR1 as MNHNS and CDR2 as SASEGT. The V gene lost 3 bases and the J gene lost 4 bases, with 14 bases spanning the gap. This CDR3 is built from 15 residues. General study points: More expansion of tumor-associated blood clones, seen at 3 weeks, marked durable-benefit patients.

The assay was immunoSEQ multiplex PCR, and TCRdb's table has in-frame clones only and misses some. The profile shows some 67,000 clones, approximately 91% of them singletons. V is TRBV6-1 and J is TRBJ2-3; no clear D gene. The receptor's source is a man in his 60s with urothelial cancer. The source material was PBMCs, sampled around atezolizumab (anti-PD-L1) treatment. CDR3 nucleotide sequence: TGTGCCAGCAGTGACGCCCACCCCTATCCAGATACGCAGTATTTT. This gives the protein CASSDAHPYPDTQYF.